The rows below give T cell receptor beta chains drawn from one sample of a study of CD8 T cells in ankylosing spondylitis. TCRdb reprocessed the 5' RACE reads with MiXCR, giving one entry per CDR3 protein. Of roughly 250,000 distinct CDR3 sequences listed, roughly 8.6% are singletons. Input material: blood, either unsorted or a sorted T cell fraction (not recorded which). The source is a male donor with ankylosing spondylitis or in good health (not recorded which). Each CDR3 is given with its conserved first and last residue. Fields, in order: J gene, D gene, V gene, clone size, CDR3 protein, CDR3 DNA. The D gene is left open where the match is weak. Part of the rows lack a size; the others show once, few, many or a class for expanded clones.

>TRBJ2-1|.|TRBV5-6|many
CASSQRWGLTVRDSYNEQFF
TGTGCCAGCAGCCAACGGTGGGGCCTCACAGTTAGGGACTCCTACAATGAGCAGTTCTTC
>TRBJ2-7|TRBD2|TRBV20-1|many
CSARVGLAENYEQYF
TGCAGTGCTAGGGTTGGACTAGCGGAGAACTACGAGCAGTACTTC
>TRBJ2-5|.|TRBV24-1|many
CATSDLAGPETQYF
TGTGCCACCAGTGATTTGGCCGGGCCGGAGACCCAGTACTTC
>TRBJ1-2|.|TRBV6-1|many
CASSINQGTGYTF
TGTGCCAGCAGTATAAACCAGGGTACGGGCTACACCTTC
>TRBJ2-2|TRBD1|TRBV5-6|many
CASGTVANTGELFF
TGTGCCAGCGGGACAGTCGCGAACACCGGGGAGCTGTTTTTT
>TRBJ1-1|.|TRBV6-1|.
CASSKDTEAFF
TGTGCCAGCAGTAAGGACACTGAAGCTTTCTTT
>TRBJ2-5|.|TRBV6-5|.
CASSYLAAQETQYF
TGTGCCAGCAGTTACTTGGCGGCCCAAGAGACCCAGTACTTC
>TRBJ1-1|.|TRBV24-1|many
CAILGGTSNTEAFF
TGTGCCATCCTTGGGGGGACGTCGAACACTGAAGCTTTCTTT
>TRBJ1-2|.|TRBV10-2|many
CARASNYGYTF
TGCGCCAGAGCCTCTAACTATGGCTACACCTTC
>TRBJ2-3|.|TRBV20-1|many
CSAPPYQDTQYF
TGCAGTGCCCCACCCTACCAAGATACGCAGTATTTT
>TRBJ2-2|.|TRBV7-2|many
CASSLVWAGELFF
TGTGCCAGCAGCTTAGTATGGGCCGGGGAGCTGTTTTTT
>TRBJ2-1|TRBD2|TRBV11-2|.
CASSLAGGPAEQFF
TGTGCCAGCAGCTTAGCGGGGGGGCCCGCTGAGCAGTTCTTC
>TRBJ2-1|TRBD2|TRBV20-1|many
CSARAFISGSSYNEQFF
TGCAGTGCTAGAGCTTTCATCAGCGGGAGCTCCTACAATGAGCAGTTCTTC
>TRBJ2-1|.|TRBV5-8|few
CASTLFSGGAHNEQFF
TGTGCCAGCACCCTCTTTAGCGGAGGGGCCCACAATGAGCAGTTCTTC
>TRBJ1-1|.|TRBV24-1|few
CATSDSGLNTEAFF
TGTGCCACCAGTGATTCCGGACTGAACACTGAAGCTTTCTTT
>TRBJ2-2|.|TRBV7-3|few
CASSLSAGWDEGDTGELFF
TGTGCCAGCAGCTTATCCGCAGGATGGGACGAAGGGGACACCGGGGAGCTGTTTTTT
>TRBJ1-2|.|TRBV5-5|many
CASSPGAAYGYTF
TGTGCCAGCAGCCCGGGGGCTGCTTATGGCTACACCTTC
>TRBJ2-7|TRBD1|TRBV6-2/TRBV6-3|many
CASTDRGDHEQYF
TGTGCCAGCACGGACAGGGGAGATCACGAGCAGTACTTC
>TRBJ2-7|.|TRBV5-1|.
CASSLAGAVYEQYF
TGCGCCAGCAGCTTGGCTGGGGCCGTCTACGAGCAGTACTTC
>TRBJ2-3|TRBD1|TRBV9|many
CASSVTGTDTQYF
TGTGCCAGCAGCGTGACAGGGACAGATACGCAGTATTTT
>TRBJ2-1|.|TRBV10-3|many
CAITDPGKADEQFF
TGTGCCATCACGGACCCGGGCAAGGCGGATGAGCAGTTCTTC
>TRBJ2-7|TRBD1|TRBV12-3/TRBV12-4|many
CASSYTGVGQYF
TGTGCCAGCAGTTATACAGGGGTCGGGCAGTACTTC
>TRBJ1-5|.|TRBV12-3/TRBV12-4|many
CASRLTGNQPQHF
TGTGCCAGCAGACTCACAGGGAATCAGCCCCAGCATTTT
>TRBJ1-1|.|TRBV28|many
CASSLVATLYTEAFF
TGTGCCAGCAGTTTGGTAGCGACTCTGTACACTGAAGCTTTCTTT
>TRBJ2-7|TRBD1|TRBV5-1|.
CASSSTGDISEQYF
TGCGCCAGCAGCTCGACAGGGGATATCAGCGAGCAGTACTTC
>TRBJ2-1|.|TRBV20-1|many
CSAPPWGLGYNEQFF
TGCAGTGCTCCCCCGTGGGGCCTAGGCTACAATGAGCAGTTCTTC